One T cell receptor beta chain is described in this entry. The CDR3 spans 17 residues. The V end was cut by 1 base, the J end by 0 bases, with 13 bases between. In germline, CDR1 is WSHSY, CDR2 SAAADI. This sample is part of a study of technical replicates of blood from a few donors. Here immunoSEQ multiplex PCR was the method, and the copy in TCRdb shows in-frame clones only, minus some. In the table there are roughly 92,000 clones, roughly 95% of which are singletons. This clonotype originated in a human donor in good health. Sequences were obtained from T cells isolated from PBMCs. The rearrangement links TRBV10-2 to TRBJ1-3, with D maybe TRBD1 (6 bases). The CDR3 protein is CASSEYRDSISGNTIYF. DNA for the CDR3: TGCGCCAGCAGTGAGTACAGGGATTCAATCTCTGGAAACACCATATATTTT.